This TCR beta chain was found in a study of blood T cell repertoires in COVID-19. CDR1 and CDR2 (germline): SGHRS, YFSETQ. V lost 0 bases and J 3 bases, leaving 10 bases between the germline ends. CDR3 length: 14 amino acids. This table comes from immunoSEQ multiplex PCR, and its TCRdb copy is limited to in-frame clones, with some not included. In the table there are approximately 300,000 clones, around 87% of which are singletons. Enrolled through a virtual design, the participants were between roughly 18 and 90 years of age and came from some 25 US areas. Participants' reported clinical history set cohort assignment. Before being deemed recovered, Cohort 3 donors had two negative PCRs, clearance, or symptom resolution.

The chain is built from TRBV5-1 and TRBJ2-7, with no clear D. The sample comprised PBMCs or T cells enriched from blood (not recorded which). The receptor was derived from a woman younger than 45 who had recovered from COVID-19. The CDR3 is CASSLENSGYEQYF. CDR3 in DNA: TGCGCCAGCAGCTTGGAAAATAGTGGCTACGAGCAGTACTTC.